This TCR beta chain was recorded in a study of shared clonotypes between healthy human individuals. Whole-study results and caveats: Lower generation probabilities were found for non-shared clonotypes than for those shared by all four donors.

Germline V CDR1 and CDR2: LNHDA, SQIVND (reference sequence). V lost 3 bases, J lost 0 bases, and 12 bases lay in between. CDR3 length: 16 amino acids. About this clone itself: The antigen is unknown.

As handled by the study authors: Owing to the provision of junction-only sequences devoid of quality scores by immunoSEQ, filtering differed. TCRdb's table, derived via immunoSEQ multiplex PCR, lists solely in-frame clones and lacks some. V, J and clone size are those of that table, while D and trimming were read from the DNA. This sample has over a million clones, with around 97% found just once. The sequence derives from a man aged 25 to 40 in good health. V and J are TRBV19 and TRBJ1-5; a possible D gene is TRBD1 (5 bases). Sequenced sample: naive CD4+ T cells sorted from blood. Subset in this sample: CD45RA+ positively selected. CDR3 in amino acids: CASSMRRDRSNQPQHF. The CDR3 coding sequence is TGTGCCAGTAGTATGCGCAGGGACCGTAGCAATCAGCCCCAGCATTTT.